Following are 3 T cell receptor beta chains from one sample sequenced in a study of response to subunit inactivated influenza vaccine. One entry per CDR3 protein, called by TCRdb with MiXCR from the RT-PCR reads. Counted here are about 570,000 distinct CDR3 sequences, around 11% occurring once; the ten biggest clones make up approximately 9.9%. Separately, the same data were catalogued under a study of T cells expressing NK-cell markers. That paper adds: Generation of TCR beta cDNA was performed by 5'RACE template switching incorporating UMIs.

Sequencing used PBMCs from blood, obtained on the day of vaccination. The receptors shown here come from a man between 50 and 59 years old who received an inactivated influenza vaccine.

V gene TRBV7-9 combines with J gene TRBJ2-1; D tentatively reads TRBD1 or TRBD2 (5 bases each). Trimming took 3 bases from V and 10 from J, leaving 13 bases between them. Germline V gives CDR1 SEHNR, CDR2 FQNEAQ (reference sequence). CDR3 length equals 13 residues. The DNA of the CDR3 is TGTGCCAGCAGCTTTTTTTCCGGGACGGAGCAGTTCTTC. It translates to CASSFFSGTEQFF.

The chain recombines TRBV2 with TRBJ1-5; D unresolved. V gave up 2 bases and J gave up 2 bases, with 10 bases separating them. Germline values: CDR1 SNHLY, CDR2 FYNNEI. CDR3 length equals 15 residues. DNA of the CDR3: TGTGCCAGCAGTGAAAAAGGTGCGGGCAATCAGCCCCAGCATTTT. This encodes CASSEKGAGNQPQHF. Filled out from reference TRBV2 and TRBJ1-5, the complete variable domain reads EPEVTQTPSHQVTQMGQEVILRCVPISNHLYFYWYRQILGQKVEFLVSFYNNEISEKSEIFDDQFSVERPDGSNFTLKIRSTKLEDSAMYFCASSEKGAGNQPQHFGDGTRLSIL.

The chain combines TRBV27 with TRBJ2-5, with 7 positions matching TRBD2. V trimming: 1 base; J trimming: 5 bases; junction bases outside the gene matches: 10. The CDR3 extends over 16 amino acids. The germline V gene has CDR1 MNHEY and CDR2 SMNVEV (reference sequence). Written as DNA, the CDR3 is TGTGCCAGCAGTTTATTCCGCGCGGGAGCCCCCGAGACCCAGTACTTC. As protein: CASSLFRAGAPETQYF.